The clone carrying this TCR beta chain has just a few counts. The target antigen is unknown. This specimen comes from a study of blood T cells in healthy people across ages. Alongside a J-beta primer mix, a sample-barcoded 5' primer served in a second PCR lasting about 7 to 11 cycles. A 12-random-nucleotide template-switch adaptor tagged each cDNA molecule. A single record per CDR3 protein comes from TCRdb applying MiXCR to the 5' RACE reads. The sample holds 800,000 to 1,300,000 distinct CDR3 sequences, approximately 26% seen once. Study-wide points: Using unsorted PBMCs precluded a conclusive naive versus antigen-experienced comparison.

This CDR3 has 12 amino acids. V was pared by 3 bases and J by 11 bases, with 9 bases of the junction left unmatched. Germline V gene lookup returns CDR1 SQVTM and CDR2 ANQGSEA. Ranging in age from about 6 to 95, the donors were healthy Caucasian individuals from Russia. This same sample was also part of a study on T cells of mothers and their children.

The rearrangement joins TRBV29-1 to TRBJ2-5; 7 nucleotides agree with TRBD2. The sequencing sample was made of blood. The clonotype comes from a girl aged 2 to 9 in good health. Here the CDR3 DNA reads TGCAGCGTTGACGCGCGGGGAGGGGAGCAGTACTTC. Its translation is CSVDARGGEQYF. The whole variable domain, filled in from reference TRBV29-1 and TRBJ2-5, reads SAVISQKPSRDICQRGTSLTIQCQVDSQVTMMFWYRQQPGQSLTLIATANQGSEATYESGFVIDKFPISRPNLTFSTLTVSNMSPEDSSIYLCSVDARGGEQYFGPGTRLLVL.